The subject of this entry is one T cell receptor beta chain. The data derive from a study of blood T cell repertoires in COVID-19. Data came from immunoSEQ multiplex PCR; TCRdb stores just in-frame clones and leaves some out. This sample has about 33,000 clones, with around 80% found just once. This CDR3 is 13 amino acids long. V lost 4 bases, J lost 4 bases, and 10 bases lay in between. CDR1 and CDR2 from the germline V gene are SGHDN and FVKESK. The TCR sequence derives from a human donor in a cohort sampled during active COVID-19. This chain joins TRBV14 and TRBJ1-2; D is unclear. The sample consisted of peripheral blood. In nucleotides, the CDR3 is TGTGCCAGCAGCCCTGCGATTTCCTATGGCTACACCTTC. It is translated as CASSPAISYGYTF.